This TCR beta chain emerged from a study of T cell responses to AZD1222 COVID-19 vaccine. Germline CDR1 is LNHDA and CDR2 is SQIVND (reference sequence). The V gene end was trimmed by 1 base and the J gene end by 4 bases; junction bases not matched to a gene: 6. The CDR3 runs 16 residues. Sequencing used immunoSEQ multiplex PCR; TCRdb keeps in-frame clones, though not all of them. This repertoire shows roughly 150,000 clones, about 90% found once; its top ten account for under 3.5%. This clonotype was sampled from an adult who received the AZD1222 COVID-19 vaccine. V usage is TRBV19 and J usage is TRBJ1-2; 10 nucleotides line up with TRBD1. The sample was peripheral blood, taken 28 days after the second AZD1222 dose. Written as DNA, the CDR3 is TGTGCCAGTAGTATAGGGGACAGGGGACTCGGCTATGGCTACACCTTC. Amino acids: CASSIGDRGLGYGYTF.